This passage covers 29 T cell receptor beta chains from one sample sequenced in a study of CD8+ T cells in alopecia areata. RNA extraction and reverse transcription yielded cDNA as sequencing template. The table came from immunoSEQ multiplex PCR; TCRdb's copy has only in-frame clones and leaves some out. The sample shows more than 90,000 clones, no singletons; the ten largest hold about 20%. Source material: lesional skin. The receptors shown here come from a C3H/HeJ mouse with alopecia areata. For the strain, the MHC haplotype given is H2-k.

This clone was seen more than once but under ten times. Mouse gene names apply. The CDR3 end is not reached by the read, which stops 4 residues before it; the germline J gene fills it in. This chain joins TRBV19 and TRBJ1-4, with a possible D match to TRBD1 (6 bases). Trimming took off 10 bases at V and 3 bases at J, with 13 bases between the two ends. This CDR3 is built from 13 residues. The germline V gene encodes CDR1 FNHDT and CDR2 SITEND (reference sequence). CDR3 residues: CAAGGGPNERLFF. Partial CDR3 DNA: TGTGCCGCCGGGGGGGGCCCCAACGAA.

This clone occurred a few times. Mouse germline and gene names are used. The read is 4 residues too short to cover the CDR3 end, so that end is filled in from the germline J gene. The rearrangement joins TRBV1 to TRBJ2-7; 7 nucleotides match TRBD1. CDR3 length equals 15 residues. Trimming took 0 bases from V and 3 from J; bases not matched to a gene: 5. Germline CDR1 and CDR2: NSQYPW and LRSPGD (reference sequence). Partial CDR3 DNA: TGCACCTGCAGTGCAGATCATGGGACAGACTAT. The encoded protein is CTCSADHGTDY. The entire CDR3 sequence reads CTCSADHGTDYEQYF. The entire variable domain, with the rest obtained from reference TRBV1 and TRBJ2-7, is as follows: VTLLEQNPRWRLVPRGQAVNLRCILKNSQYPWMSWYQQDLQKQLQWLFTLRSPGDKEVKSLPGADYLATRVTDTELRLQVANMSQGRTLYCTCSADHGTDYEQYFGPGTRLTVL.

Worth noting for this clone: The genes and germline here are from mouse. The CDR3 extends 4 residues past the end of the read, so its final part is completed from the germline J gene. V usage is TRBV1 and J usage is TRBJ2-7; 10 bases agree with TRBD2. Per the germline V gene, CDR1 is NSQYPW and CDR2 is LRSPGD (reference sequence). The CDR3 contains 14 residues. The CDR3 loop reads CTCSETGGLDEQYF. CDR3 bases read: TGCACCTGCAGCGAGACTGGGGGGCTGGAT.

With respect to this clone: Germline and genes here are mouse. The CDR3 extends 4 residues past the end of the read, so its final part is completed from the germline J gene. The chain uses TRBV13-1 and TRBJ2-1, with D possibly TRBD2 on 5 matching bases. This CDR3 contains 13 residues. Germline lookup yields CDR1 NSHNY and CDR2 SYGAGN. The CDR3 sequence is CASSDVWGAEQFF. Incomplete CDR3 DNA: TGTGCCAGCAGTGATGTGTGGGGAGCT.

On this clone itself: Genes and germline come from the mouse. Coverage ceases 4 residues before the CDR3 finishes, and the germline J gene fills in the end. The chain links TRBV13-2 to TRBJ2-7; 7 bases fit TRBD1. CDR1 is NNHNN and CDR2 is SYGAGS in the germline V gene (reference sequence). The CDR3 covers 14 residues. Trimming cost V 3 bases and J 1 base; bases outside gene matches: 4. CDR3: CASGGTGESYEQYF. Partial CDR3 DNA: TGTGCCAGCGGTGGCACAGGGGAGTCCTAT.

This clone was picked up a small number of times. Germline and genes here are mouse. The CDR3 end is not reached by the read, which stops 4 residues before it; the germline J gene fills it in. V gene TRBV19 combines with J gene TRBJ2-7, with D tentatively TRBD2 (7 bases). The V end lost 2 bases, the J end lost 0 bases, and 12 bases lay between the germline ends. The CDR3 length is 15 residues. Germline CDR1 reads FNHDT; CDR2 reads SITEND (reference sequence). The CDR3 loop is CASSMRGGSSYEQYF. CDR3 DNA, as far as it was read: TGTGCCAGCAGTATGAGGGGGGGGAGCTCCTAT.

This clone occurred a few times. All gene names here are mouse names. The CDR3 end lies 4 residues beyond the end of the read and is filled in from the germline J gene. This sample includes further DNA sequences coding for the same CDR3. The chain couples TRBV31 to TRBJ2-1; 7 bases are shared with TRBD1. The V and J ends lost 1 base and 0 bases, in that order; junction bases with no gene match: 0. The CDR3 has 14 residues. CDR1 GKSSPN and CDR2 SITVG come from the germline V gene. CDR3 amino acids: CAWSRQGNYAEQFF. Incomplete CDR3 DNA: TGTGCCTGGAGTCGACAGGGTAACTATGCT.

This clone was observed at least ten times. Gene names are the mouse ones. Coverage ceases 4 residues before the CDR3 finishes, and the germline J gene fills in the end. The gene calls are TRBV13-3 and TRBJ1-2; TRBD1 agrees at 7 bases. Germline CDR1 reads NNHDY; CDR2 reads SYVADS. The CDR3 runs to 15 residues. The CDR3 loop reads CASSSQGPSGSDYTF. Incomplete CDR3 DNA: TGTGCCAGCAGTTCACAGGGGCCCTCAGGATCC.

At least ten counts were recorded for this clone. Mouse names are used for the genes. CDR3 DNA (partial): TGTGCCAGCAGTCAACCCGGGACAACTAGTGCAGAA. Residues: CASSQPGTTSAE. The CDR3 reads in full as CASSQPGTTSAETLYF. The rearrangement links TRBV13-3 to TRBJ2-3; maybe TRBD1 (6 bases). The read ends 4 residues before the CDR3 terminus; that terminus is restored from the germline J gene. V was trimmed by 4 bases and J by 0 bases, leaving 15 bases between them. The CDR3 length is 16 residues. Per germline, CDR1 NNHDY and CDR2 SYVADS.

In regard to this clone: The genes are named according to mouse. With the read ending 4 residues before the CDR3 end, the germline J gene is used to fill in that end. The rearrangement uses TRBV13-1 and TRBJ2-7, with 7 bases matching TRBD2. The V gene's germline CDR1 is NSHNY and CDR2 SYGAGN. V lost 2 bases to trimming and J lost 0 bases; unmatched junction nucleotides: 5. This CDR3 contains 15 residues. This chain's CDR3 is CASSEGGDLSYEQYF. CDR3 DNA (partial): TGTGCCAGCAGTGAGGGGGGGGACCTCTCCTAT.

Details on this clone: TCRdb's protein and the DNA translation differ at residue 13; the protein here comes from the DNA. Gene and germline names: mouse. Partial CDR3 DNA: TGTGCCAGCGGTGATGGGACATCTTCCTATAATTCGCCC. As protein: CASGDGTSSYNSP. The whole CDR3 region reads CASGDGTSSYNSPLYF. The chain combines TRBV13-2 with TRBJ1-6; the D gene is possibly TRBD1 (5 bases). Read coverage stops 3 residues before the CDR3 terminus; the germline J gene supplies the remainder. TRBJ1-6 is reported as an ORF; its role is uncertain. The ends were cut back, 0 bases at V and 0 bases at J, with 7 bases in the middle. The CDR3 consists of 16 residues. Per germline, CDR1 NNHNN and CDR2 SYGAGS (reference sequence).

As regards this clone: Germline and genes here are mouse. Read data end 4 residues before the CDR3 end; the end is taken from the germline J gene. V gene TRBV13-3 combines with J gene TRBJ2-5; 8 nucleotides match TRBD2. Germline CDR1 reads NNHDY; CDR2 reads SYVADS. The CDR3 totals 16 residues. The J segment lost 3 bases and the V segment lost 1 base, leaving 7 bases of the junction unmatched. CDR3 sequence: CASSDWGGRRQDTQYF. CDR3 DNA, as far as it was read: TGTGCCAGCAGTGATTGGGGGGGGCGACGGCAAGAC.

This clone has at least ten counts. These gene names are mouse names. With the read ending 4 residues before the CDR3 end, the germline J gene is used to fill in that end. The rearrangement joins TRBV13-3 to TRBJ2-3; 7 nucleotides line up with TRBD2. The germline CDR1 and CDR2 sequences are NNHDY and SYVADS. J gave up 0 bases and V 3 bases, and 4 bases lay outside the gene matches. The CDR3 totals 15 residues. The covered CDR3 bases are TGTGCCAGCAGTGTCGGACTGGATAGTGCAGAA. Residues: CASSVGLDSAE. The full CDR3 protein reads CASSVGLDSAETLYF.

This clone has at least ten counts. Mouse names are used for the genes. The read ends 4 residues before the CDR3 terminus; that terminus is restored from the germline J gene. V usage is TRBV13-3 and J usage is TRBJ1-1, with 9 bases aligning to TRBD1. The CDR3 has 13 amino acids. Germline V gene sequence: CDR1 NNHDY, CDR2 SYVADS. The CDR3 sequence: CASSDEGQGEVFF. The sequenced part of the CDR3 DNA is TGTGCCAGCAGTGATGAGGGACAGGGA.

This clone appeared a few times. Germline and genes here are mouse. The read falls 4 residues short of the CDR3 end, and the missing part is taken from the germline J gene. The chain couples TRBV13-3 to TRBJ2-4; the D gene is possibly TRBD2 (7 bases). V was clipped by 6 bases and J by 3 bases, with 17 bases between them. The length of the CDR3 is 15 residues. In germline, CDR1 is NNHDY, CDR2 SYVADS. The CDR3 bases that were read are TGTGCCAGCACCGGCCGAGGGGGGGTGCAAAAC. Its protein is CASTGRGGVQN. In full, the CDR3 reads CASTGRGGVQNTLYF.

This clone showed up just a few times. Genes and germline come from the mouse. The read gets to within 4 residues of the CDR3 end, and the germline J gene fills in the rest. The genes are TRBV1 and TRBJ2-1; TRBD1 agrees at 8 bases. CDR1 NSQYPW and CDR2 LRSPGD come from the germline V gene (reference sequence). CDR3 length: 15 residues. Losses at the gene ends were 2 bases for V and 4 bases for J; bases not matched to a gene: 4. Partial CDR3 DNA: TGCACCTGCAGTGCACGGCAGGGGGCGTATGCT. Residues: CTCSARQGAYA. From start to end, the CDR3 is CTCSARQGAYAEQFF.

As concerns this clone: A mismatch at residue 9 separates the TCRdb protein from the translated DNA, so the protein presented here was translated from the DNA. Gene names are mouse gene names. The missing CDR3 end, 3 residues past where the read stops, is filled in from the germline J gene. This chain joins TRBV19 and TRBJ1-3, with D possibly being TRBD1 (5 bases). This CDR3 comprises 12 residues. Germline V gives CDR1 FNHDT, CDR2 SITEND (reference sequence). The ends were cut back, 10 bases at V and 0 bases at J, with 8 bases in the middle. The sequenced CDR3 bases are TGTGCCGCAGGGAATTCTGGAAATACG. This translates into CAAGNSGNT. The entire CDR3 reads CAAGNSGNTLYF.

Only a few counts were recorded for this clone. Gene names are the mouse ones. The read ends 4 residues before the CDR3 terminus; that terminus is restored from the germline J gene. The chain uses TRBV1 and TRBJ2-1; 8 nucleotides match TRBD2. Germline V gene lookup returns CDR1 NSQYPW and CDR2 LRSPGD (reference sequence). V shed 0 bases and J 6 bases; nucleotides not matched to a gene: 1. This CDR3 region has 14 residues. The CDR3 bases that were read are TGCACCTGCAGTGCAGAGGGGGGGGCTGCT. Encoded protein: CTCSAEGGAA. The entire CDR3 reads CTCSAEGGAAEQFF. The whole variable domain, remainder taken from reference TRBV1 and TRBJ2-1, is VTLLEQNPRWRLVPRGQAVNLRCILKNSQYPWMSWYQQDLQKQLQWLFTLRSPGDKEVKSLPGADYLATRVTDTELRLQVANMSQGRTLYCTCSAEGGAAEQFFGPGTRLTVL.

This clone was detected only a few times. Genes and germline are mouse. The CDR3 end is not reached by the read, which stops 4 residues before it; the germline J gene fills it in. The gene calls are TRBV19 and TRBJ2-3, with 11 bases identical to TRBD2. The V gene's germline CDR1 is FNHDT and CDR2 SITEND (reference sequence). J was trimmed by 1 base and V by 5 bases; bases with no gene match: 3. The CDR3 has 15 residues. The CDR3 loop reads CASRTGGAGAETLYF. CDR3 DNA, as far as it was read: TGTGCCAGCAGAACTGGGGGGGCGGGTGCAGAA. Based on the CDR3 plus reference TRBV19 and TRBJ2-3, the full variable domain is GGIITQTPKFLIGQEGQKLTLKCQQNFNHDTMYWYRQDSGKGLRLIYYSITENDLQKGDLSEGYDASREKKSSFSLTVTSAQKNEMAVFLCASRTGGAGAETLYFGSGTRLTVL.

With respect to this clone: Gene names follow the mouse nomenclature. The CDR3 is CASSDVDFPYEQYF. The CDR3 DNA, read in part, is TGTGCCAGCAGTGATGTGGACTTCCCCTAT. The gene calls are TRBV13-3 and TRBJ2-7; D might be TRBD2 (5 bases). The DNA ends 4 residues before the CDR3 does, and the rest of the CDR3 is filled in from the germline J gene. The V and J ends lost 0 bases and 2 bases respectively, with 9 bases between them. CDR1 is NNHDY, CDR2 SYVADS, per germline. CDR3 length: 14 amino acids.

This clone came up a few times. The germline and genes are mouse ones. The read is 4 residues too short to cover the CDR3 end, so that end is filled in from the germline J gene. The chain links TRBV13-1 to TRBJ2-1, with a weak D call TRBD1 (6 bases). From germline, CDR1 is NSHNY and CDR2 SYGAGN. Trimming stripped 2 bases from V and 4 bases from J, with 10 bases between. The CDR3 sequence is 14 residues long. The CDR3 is CASSEQGWYAEQFF. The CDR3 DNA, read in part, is TGTGCCAGCAGTGAACAGGGTTGGTATGCT.

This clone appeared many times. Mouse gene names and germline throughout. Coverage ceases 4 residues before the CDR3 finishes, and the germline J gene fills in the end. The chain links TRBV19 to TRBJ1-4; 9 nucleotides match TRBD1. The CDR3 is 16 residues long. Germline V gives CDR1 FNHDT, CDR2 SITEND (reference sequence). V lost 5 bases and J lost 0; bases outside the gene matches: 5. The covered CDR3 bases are TGTGCCAGCAGCTCCGGGACAGGGCTTTCCAACGAA. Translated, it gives CASSSGTGLSNE. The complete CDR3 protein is CASSSGTGLSNERLFF.

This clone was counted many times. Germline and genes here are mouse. The CDR3: CASSIWGYEQYF. The sequenced CDR3 bases are TGTGCCAGCAGTATCTGGGGTTAT. The chain has TRBV13-3 and TRBJ2-7; D is possibly TRBD2 (6 bases). The missing CDR3 end, 4 residues past where the read stops, is filled in from the germline J gene. CDR3 length equals 12 residues. Germline CDR1 is NNHDY and CDR2 is SYVADS.

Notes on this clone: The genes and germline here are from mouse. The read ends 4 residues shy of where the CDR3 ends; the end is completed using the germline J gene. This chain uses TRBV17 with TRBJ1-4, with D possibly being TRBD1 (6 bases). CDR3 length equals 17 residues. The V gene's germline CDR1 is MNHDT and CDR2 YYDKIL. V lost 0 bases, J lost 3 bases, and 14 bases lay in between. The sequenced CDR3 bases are TGTGCTAGCAGTAGAGATCATCGGGGGGCTGCCAACGAA. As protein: CASSRDHRGAANE. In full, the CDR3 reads CASSRDHRGAANERLFF.

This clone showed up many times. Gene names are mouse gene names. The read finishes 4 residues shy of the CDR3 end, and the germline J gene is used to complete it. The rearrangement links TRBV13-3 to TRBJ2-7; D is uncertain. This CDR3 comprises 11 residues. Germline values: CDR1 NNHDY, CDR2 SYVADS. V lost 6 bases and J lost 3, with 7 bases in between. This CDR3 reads CASTNIYEQYF. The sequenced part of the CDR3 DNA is TGTGCCAGCACGAACATCTAT.

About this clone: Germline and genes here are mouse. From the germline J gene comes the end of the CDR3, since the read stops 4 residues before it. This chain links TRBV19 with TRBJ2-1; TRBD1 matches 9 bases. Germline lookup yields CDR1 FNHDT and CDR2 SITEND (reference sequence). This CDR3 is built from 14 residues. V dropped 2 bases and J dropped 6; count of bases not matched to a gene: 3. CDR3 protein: CASSIYRGRAEQFF. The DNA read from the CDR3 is TGTGCCAGCAGTATTTACAGGGGGCGTGCT.

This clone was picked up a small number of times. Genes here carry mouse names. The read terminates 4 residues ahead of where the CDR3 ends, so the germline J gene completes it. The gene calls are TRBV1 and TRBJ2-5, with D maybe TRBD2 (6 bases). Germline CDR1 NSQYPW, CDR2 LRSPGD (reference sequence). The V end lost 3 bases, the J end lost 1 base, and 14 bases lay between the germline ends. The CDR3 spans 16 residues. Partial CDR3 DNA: TGCACCTGCAGTGCGGCGGGCTGGGGTGACCAAGAC. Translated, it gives CTCSAAGWGDQD. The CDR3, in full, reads CTCSAAGWGDQDTQYF.

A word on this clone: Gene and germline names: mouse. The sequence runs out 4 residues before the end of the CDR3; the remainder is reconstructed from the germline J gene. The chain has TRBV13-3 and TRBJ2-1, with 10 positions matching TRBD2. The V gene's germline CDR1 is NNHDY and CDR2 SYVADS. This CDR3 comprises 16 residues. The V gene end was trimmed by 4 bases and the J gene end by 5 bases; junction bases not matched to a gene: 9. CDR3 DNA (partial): TGTGCCAGCAGTCAGGGACTGGGGATGTTCGATGCT. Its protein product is CASSQGLGMFDA. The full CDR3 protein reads CASSQGLGMFDAEQFF.

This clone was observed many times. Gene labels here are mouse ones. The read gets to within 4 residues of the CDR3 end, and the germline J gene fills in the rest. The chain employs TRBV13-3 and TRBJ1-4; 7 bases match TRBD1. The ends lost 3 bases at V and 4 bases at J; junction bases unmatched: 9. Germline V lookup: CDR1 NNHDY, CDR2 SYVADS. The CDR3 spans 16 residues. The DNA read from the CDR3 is TGTGCCAGCAGTGGGGGGACGGGACAGATCAACGAA. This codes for CASSGGTGQINE. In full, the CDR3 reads CASSGGTGQINERLFF.